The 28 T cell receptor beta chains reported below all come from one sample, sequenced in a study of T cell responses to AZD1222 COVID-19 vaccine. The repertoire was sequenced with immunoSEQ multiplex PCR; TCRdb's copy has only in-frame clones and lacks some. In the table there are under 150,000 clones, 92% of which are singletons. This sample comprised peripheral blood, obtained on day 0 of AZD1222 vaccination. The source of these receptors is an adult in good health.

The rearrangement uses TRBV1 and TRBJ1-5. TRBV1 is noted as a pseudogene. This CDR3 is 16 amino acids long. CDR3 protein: CTSSQDLWGEDQPQHF. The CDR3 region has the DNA TGCACCAGCAGCCAAGATCTGTGGGGGGAGGATCAGCCCCAGCATTTT.

Here the CDR3 reads CASSLRGQGNEKLFF. The CDR3 DNA reads TGTGCCAGCAGCCTAAGAGGACAGGGAAATGAAAAACTGTTTTTT. This sequence joins TRBV11-2 and TRBJ1-4; 8 bases align to TRBD1. The ends lost 5 bases at V and 5 bases at J; junction bases unmatched: 7. Germline CDR1 SGHAT, CDR2 FQNNGV. This CDR3 spans 15 amino acids.

The CDR3 reads CASSNRHGSFSDTQYF. The CDR3 bases are TGTGCCAGCAGCAATAGGCACGGAAGCTTCTCAGATACGCAGTATTTT. The genes are TRBV21-1 and TRBJ2-3. TRBV21-1 is given as a pseudogene. The CDR3 consists of 16 residues.

CDR3 sequence: CASSLSAGKETQYF. CDR3 DNA sequence: TGTGCCAGCAGCTTATCGGCGGGCAAAGAGACCCAGTACTTC. The chain uses TRBV13 and TRBJ2-5, with a weak D call TRBD2 (5 bases). The CDR3 loop spans 14 amino acids. V was cut by 2 bases and J by 3 bases, with 10 bases left in between. CDR1 is PRHDT, CDR2 FYEKMQ, per germline (reference sequence).

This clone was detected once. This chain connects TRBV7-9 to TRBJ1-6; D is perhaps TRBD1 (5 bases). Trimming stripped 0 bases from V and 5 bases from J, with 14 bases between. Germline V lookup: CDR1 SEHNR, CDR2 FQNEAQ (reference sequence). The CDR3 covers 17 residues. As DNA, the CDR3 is TGTGCCAGCAGCTTAGCGGTCGGCAGGGCAGATAATTCACCCCTCCACTTT. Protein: CASSLAVGRADNSPLHF.

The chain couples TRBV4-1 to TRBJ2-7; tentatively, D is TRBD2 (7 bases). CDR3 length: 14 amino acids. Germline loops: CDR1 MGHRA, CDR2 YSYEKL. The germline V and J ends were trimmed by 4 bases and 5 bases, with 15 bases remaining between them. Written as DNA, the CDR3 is TGCGCCAGCAGCCCCAGCGGGACACCCGACGAGCAGTACTTC. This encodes CASSPSGTPDEQYF.

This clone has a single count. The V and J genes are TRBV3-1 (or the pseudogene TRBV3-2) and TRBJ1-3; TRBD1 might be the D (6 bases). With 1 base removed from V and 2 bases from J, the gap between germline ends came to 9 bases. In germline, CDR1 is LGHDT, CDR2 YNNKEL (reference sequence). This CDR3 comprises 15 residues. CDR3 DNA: TGTGCCAGCAGCCAAGGGACAGCCACTGGAAACACCATATATTTT. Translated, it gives CASSQGTATGNTIYF.

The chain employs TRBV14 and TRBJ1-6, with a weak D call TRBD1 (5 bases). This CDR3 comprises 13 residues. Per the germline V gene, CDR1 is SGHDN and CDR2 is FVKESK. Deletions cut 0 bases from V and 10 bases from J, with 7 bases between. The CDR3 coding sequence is TGTGCCAGCAGCCAAGATCGGGGCTCACCCCTCCACTTT. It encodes CASSQDRGSPLHF.

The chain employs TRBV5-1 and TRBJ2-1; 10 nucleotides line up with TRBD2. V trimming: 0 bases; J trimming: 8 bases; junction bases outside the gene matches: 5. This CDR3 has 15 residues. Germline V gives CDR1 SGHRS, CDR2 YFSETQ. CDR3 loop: CASSLVLAGADEQFF. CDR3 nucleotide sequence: TGCGCCAGCAGCTTGGTTCTAGCGGGAGCGGATGAGCAGTTCTTC.

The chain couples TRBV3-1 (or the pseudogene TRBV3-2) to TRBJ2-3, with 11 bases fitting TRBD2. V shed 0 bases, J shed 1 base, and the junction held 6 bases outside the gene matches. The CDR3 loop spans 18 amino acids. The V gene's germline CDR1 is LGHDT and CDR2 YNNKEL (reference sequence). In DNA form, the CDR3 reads TGTGCCAGCAGCCAAGATATCGGTAGCGGGGGGGGCACAGATACGCAGTATTTT. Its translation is CASSQDIGSGGGTDTQYF.

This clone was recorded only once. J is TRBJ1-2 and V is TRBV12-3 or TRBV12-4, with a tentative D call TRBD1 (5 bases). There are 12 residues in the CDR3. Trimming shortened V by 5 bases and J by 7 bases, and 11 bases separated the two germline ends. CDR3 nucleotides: TGTGCCAGCAGTCCTCCAAGGGGTGGCTACACCTTC. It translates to CASSPPRGGYTF.

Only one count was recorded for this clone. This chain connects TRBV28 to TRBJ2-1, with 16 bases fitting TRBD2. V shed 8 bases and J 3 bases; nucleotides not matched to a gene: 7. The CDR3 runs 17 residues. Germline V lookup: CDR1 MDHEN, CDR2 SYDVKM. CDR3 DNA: TGTGCCAGCTCCGGGACTAGCGGGAGGGCCATCTACAATGAGCAGTTCTTC. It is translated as CASSGTSGRAIYNEQFF.

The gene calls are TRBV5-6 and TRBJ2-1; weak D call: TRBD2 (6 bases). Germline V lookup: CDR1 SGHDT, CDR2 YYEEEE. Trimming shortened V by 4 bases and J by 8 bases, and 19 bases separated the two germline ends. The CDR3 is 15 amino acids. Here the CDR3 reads CASSPGLADRDEQFF. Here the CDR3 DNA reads TGTGCCAGCAGCCCCGGTTTAGCGGATAGAGATGAGCAGTTCTTC.

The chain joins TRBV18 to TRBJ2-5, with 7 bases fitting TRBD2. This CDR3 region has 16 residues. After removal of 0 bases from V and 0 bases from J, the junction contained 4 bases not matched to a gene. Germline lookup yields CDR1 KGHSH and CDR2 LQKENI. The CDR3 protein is CASSPPGLLHQETQYF. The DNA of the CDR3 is TGTGCCAGCTCACCACCGGGACTATTACACCAAGAGACCCAGTACTTC.

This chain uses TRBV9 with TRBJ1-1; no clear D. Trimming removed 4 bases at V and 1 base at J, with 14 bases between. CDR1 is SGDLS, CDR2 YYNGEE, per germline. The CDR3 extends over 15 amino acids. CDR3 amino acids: CASSPQSGANTEAFF. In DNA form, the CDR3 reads TGTGCCAGCAGCCCACAATCGGGAGCGAACACTGAAGCTTTCTTT.

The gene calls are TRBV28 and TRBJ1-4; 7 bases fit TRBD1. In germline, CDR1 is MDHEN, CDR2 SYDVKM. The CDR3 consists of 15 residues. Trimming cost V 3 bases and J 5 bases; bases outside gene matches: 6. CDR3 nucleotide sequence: TGTGCCAGCAGTTTTTCGACAGGGAAAAATGAAAAACTGTTTTTT. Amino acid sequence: CASSFSTGKNEKLFF.

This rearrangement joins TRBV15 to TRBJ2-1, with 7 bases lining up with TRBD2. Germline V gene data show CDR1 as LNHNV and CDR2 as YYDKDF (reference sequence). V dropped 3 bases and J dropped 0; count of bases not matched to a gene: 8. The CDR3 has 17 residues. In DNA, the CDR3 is TGTGCCACCAGCAGGAAGTCCGGGACTAACTCCTACAATGAGCAGTTCTTC. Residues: CATSRKSGTNSYNEQFF.

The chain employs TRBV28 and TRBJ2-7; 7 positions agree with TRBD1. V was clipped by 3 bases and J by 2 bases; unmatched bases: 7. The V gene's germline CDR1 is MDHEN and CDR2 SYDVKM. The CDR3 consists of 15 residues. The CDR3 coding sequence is TGTGCCAGCAGTTTCCGACAGGGACGGACCTACGAGCAGTACTTC. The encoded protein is CASSFRQGRTYEQYF.

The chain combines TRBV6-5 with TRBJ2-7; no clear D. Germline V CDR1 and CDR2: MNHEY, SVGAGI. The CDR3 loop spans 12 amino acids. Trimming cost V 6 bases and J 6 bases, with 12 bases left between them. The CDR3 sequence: CASSPGYPEQYF. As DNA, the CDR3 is TGTGCCAGCAGCCCCGGGTATCCCGAGCAGTACTTC.

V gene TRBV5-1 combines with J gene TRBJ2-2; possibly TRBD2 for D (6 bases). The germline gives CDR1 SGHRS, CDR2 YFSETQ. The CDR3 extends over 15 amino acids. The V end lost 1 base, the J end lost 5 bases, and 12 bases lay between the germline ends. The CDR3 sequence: CASSLIRERTGELFF. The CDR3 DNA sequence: TGCGCCAGCAGCTTGATACGGGAGAGAACCGGGGAGCTGTTTTTT.

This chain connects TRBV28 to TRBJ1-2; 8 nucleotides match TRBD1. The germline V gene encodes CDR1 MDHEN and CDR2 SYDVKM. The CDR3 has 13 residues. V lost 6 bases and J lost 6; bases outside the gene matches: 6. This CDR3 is CASSLQGGDGYTF. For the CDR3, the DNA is TGTGCCAGCAGCCTACAGGGGGGGGATGGCTACACCTTC.

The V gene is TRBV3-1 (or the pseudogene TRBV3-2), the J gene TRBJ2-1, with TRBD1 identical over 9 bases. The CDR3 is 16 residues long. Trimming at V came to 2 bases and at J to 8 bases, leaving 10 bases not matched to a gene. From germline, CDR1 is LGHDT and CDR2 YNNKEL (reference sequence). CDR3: CASSQFNRGRGDEQFF. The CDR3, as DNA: TGTGCCAGCAGCCAATTCAACAGGGGGCGCGGGGATGAGCAGTTCTTC.

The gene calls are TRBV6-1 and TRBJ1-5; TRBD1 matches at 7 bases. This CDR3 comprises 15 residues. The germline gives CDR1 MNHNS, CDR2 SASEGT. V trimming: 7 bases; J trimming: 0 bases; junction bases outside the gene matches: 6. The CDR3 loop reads CASKRDSNSNQPQHF. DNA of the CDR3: TGTGCCAGCAAAAGGGACAGTAATAGCAATCAGCCCCAGCATTTT.

In DNA form, the CDR3 reads TGTGCCAGCCGGGAGGGGGGAAAACTGTTTTTT. It codes for CASREGGKLFF. The chain links TRBV2 to TRBJ1-4, with D possibly matching TRBD1 (6 bases). This CDR3 is 11 amino acids long. V dropped 8 bases and J dropped 10 bases, with 11 bases sitting between them. The germline CDR1 and CDR2 sequences are SNHLY and FYNNEI.

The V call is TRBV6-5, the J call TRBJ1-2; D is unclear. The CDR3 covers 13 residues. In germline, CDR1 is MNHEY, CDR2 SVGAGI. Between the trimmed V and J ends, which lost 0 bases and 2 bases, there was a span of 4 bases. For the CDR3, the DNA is TGTGCCAGCAGTTACTCACTGAACTATGGCTACACCTTC. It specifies CASSYSLNYGYTF.

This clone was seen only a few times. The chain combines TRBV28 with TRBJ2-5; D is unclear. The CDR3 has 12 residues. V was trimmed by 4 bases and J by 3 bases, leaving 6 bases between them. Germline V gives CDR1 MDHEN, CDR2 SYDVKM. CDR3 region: CASSSGKETQYF. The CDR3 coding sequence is TGTGCCAGCAGTTCTGGCAAAGAGACCCAGTACTTC. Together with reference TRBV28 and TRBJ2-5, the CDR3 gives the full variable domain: DVKVTQSSRYLVKRTGEKVFLECVQDMDHENMFWYRQDPGLGLRLIYFSYDVKMKEKGDIPEGYSVSREKKERFSLILESASTNQTSMYLCASSSGKETQYFGPGTRLLVL.

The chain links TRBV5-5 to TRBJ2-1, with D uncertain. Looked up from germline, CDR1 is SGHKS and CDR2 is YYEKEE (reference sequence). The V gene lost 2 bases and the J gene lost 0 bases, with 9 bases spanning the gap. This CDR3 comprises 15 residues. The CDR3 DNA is TGTGCCAGCAGCTTTTCCTTATTCTCCTACAATGAGCAGTTCTTC. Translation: CASSFSLFSYNEQFF.

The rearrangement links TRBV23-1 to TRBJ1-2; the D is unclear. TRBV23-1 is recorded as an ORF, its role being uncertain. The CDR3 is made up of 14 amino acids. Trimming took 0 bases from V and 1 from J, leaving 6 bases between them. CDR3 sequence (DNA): TGCGCCAGCAGTCAATCGTTCATTAACTATGGCTACACCTTC. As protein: CASSQSFINYGYTF.